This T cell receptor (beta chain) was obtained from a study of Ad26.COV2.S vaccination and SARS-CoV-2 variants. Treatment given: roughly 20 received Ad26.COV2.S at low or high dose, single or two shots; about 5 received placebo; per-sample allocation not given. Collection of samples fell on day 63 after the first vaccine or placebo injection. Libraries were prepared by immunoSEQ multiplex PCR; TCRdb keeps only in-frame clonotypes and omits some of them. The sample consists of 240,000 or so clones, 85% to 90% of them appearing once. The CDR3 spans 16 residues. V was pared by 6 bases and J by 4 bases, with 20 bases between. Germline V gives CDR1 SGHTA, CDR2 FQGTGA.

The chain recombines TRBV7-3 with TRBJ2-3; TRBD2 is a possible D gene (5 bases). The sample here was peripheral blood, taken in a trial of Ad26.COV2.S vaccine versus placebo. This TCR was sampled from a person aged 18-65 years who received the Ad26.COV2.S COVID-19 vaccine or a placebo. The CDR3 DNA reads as TGTGCCAGCAGTCCGACGGGTAGCGCCCTTTCAGATACGCAGTATTTT. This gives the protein CASSPTGSALSDTQYF.